The T cell receptor beta chain under discussion was sequenced for a study of OX40 agonist ivuxolimab in advanced cancers. Germline V gene data show CDR1 as LNHNV and CDR2 as YYDKDF (reference sequence). After removal of 3 bases from V and 4 bases from J, the junction contained 8 bases not matched to a gene. The CDR3 sequence is 16 residues long. Method: immunoSEQ multiplex PCR; TCRdb's copy keeps in-frame clones and lacks some. The repertoire holds about 22,000 clones, with approximately 91% as singletons. The material sequenced was CD4+ or CD8+ T cells sorted from blood, taken in a trial of the OX40 agonist ivuxolimab. The chain uses TRBV15 and TRBJ1-4; the match to TRBD1 covers 7 bases. The clonotype comes from an adult with an advanced solid tumor such as melanoma, head and neck, liver or kidney cancer. For the CDR3, the DNA is TGTGCCACCAGCAGGGAACGGGACAGAGTTAATGAAAAACTGTTTTTT. Amino acids: CATSRERDRVNEKLFF. Looking up the rest from reference TRBV15 and TRBJ1-4 gives the full variable domain: DAMVIQNPRYQVTQFGKPVTLSCSQTLNHNVMYWYQQKSSQAPKLLFHYYDKDFNNEADTPDNFQSRRPNTSFCFLDIRSPGLGDTAMYLCATSRERDRVNEKLFFGSGTQLSVL.